These T cell receptor beta chains were read from a single sample in a study of T cells in Graves' hyperthyroidism and ophthalmopathy. TCRdb re-analysed the multiplex PCR reads in MiXCR, keeping a single row per CDR3 protein. The table includes roughly 250,000 distinct CDR3 sequences, roughly 22% detected once. Sequenced sample: blood. These receptors all stem from a man between 25 and 39 years old with Graves' ophthalmopathy. Each CDR3 is given with its conserved first and last residue. The order of the fields is D gene, J gene, clone size, V gene, CDR3 DNA, CDR3 protein. D genes are given only for firm matches. Clone size is stated in some rows and not others, as once, few, many or a class when expanded.

>.|TRBJ2-7|.|TRBV20-1
TGCAGTGCTAGGGTTCAGGGCGCCTCCTACGAGCAGTACTTC
CSARVQGASYEQYF
>.|TRBJ2-3|many|TRBV10-3
TGTGCCATCAGTAGAAGAGCGGATAGCACAGATACGCAGTATTTT
CAISRRADSTDTQYF
>.|TRBJ2-1|many|TRBV11-3
TGTGCCAGCAGCCTACGGACTACCAACAATGAGCAGTTCTTC
CASSLRTTNNEQFF
>.|TRBJ1-1|.|TRBV7-2
TGTGCCAGCAGCTCTTTGGGACAACGCTCCGGTGAAGCTTTCTTT
CASSSLGQRSGEAFF
>.|TRBJ1-4|.|TRBV29-1
TGCAGCGTTGCTCTGAGAGGGACTAATGAAAAACTGTTTTTT
CSVALRGTNEKLFF
>.|TRBJ2-7|few|TRBV27
TGTGCCAGCAGTTTGCTGCGTGCCAACACCTACGAGCAGTACTTC
CASSLLRANTYEQYF
>TRBD2|TRBJ2-4|.|TRBV5-1
TGCGCCAGCAGCCCCTCAGCGCAGGGAGGGGACATTCAGTACTTC
CASSPSAQGGDIQYF
>.|TRBJ2-5|.|TRBV28
TGTGCCAGCACTGCCGGGAAAGAGACCCAGTACTTC
CASTAGKETQYF
>.|TRBJ2-7|.|TRBV20-1
TGCAGTGCTAGGGACCGCGAATTCTACGAGCAGTACTTC
CSARDREFYEQYF
>TRBD1|TRBJ1-1|.|TRBV12-3/TRBV12-4
TGTGCCAGCAGTTACTCCTCCGGGACAGGGCCGAACGCTGAAGCTTTCTTT
CASSYSSGTGPNAEAFF
>TRBD2|TRBJ2-1|many|TRBV20-1
TGCAGTGCAGAGGGAGGGGTCCATGAGCAGTTCTTC
CSAEGGVHEQFF
>.|TRBJ2-5|many|TRBV6-6
TGTGCCAGCAGTTCCGCCGGCGGGACCATGGAGACCCAGTACTTC
CASSSAGGTMETQYF
>.|TRBJ1-2|many|TRBV13
TGTGCCAGCAGCTTATTACGGGGGCAGAACTATGGCTACACCTTC
CASSLLRGQNYGYTF
>.|TRBJ2-6|.|TRBV7-3
TGTGCCAGCAGCTTAGGAAGTGGCTCTGGGGCCAACGTCCTGACTTTC
CASSLGSGSGANVLTF
>TRBD1|TRBJ2-4|many|TRBV30
TGTGCCTGGGCGGCCGGGACAGGGTCCATTCAGTACTTC
CAWAAGTGSIQYF
>TRBD1|TRBJ2-5|many|TRBV11-3
TGTGCCAGCAGCTTAGTACCGACAGGGGTCGAGACCCAGTACTTC
CASSLVPTGVETQYF
>TRBD1|TRBJ1-6|.|TRBV28
TGTGCCAGCAGTCCCCGGACAGGGGGCTATTTTGGTTCACCCCTCCACTTT
CASSPRTGGYFGSPLHF
>.|TRBJ2-7|.|TRBV6-1
TGTGCCAGCAATCGAGCAACCGGGACGGGTCTTGATGGGCAGTACTTC
CASNRATGTGLDGQYF
>.|TRBJ1-1|.|TRBV12-3/TRBV12-4
TGTGCCAGCAGCCAAGCAGTGAGGGGAGAAGCTTTCTTT
CASSQAVRGEAFF
>.|TRBJ1-4|.|TRBV15
TGTGCCACCAGTGCGGGACCAGGCCCCGGTGGCGAAAAACTGTTTTTT
CATSAGPGPGGEKLFF
>.|TRBJ2-2|.|TRBV11-2
TGTGCCAGCAGCTCACAGCAAGCGGGTGGGGAGCTGTTTTTT
CASSSQQAGGELFF
>.|TRBJ1-5|.|TRBV28
TGTGCCAGCAGCGACTTGTTTCTGTCCCAGCATTTT
CASSDLFLSQHF
>.|TRBJ2-1|few|TRBV6-1
TGTGCCAGCAGAGGCATAGCGTGGGATGAGCAGTTCTTC
CASRGIAWDEQFF
>.|TRBJ2-5|.|TRBV5-6
TGTGCCAGTCTTGCAGGGCAGCAAGAGACCCAGTACTTC
CASLAGQQETQYF
>.|TRBJ2-2|.|TRBV3-1
TGTGCCAGCAGCCAAGATTCGGGGCCAGGCGGGGGGGAGCTGTTTTTT
CASSQDSGPGGGELFF
>TRBD1|TRBJ1-4|few|TRBV12-3/TRBV12-4
TGTGCCAGCACCCTAAAGACAGGGGTTGAAAAACTGTTTTTT
CASTLKTGVEKLFF
>TRBD1|TRBJ1-2|once|TRBV6-5
TGTGCCAGCAGCCCCACGTACGACAGGGGGAGCTATGGCTACACCTTC
CASSPTYDRGSYGYTF
>.|TRBJ1-2|many|TRBV11-2
TGTGCCAGCAGCTTCCGGACAACGTATGGCTACACCTTC
CASSFRTTYGYTF
>.|TRBJ1-2|many|TRBV28
TGTGCCAGCAGTTTATGGGGTCGGATCTATGGCTACACCTTC
CASSLWGRIYGYTF
>.|TRBJ2-7|.|TRBV7-8
TGTGCCAGCAGCTCCTCATGGGGCTCCTACGAGCAGTACTTC
CASSSSWGSYEQYF
>.|TRBJ1-5|.|TRBV7-9
TGTGCCAGCAGCTTAATGTCGGGTCAGCCCCAGCATTTT
CASSLMSGQPQHF
>.|TRBJ2-3|.|TRBV11-3
TGTGCCAGCAGCTTAGTGGCAGGGATGACAGATACGCAGTATTTT
CASSLVAGMTDTQYF